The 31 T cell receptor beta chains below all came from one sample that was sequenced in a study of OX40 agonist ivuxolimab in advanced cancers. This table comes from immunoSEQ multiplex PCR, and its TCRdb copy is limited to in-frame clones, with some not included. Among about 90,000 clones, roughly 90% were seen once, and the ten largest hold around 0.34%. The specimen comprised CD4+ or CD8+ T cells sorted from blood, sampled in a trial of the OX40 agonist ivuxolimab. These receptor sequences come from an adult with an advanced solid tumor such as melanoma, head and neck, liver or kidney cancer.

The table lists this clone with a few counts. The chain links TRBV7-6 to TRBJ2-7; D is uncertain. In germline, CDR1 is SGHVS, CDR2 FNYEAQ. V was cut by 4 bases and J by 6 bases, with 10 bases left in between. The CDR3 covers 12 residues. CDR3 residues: CASSSLVGEQYF. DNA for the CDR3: TGTGCCAGCAGCTCCCTAGTCGGCGAGCAGTACTTC.

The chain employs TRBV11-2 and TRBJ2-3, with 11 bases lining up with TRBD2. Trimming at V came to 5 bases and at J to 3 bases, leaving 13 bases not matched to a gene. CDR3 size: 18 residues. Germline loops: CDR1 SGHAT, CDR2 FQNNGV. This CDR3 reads CASSARPQLAGETDTQYF. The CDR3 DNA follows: TGTGCCAGCAGCGCCCGACCACAACTAGCGGGAGAGACAGATACGCAGTATTTT.

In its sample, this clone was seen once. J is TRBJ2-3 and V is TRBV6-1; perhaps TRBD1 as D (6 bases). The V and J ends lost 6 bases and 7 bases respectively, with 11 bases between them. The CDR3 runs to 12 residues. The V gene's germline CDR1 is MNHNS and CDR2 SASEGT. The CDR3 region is CASRPQGNTQYF. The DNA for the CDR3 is TGTGCCAGCAGACCACAGGGAAATACGCAGTATTTT.

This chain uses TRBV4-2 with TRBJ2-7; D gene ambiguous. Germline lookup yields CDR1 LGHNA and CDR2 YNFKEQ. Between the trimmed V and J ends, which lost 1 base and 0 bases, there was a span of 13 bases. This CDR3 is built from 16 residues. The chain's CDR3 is CASSQGYQAPSYEQYF. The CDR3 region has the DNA TGTGCCAGCAGCCAAGGATATCAAGCGCCCTCCTACGAGCAGTACTTC.

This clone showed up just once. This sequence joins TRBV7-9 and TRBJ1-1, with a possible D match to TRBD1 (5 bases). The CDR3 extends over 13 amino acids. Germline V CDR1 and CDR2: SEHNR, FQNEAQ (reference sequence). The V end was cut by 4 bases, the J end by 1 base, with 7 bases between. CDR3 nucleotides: TGTGCCAGCAGCTATACAGGGAACACTGAAGCTTTCTTT. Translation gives CASSYTGNTEAFF.

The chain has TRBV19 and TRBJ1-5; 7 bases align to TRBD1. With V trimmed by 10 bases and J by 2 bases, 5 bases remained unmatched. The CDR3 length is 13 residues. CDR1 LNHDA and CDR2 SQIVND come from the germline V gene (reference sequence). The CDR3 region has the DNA TGTGCCACGAGACAGGGCGGCAATCAGCCCCAGCATTTT. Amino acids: CATRQGGNQPQHF.

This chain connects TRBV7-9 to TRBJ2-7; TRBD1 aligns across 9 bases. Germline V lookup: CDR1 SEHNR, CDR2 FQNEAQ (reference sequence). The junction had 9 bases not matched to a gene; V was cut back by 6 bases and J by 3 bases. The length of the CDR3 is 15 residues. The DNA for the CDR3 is TGTGCCAGCAGGCCTGGGACAGGGTCAAACTACGAGCAGTACTTC. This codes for CASRPGTGSNYEQYF.

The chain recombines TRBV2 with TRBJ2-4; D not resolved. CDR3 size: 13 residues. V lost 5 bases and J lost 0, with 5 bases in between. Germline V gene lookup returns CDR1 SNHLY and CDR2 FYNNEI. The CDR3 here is CASSSVAKNIQYF. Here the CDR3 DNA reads TGTGCCAGCAGTTCAGTAGCCAAAAACATTCAGTACTTC. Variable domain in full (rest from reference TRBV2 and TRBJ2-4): EPEVTQTPSHQVTQMGQEVILRCVPISNHLYFYWYRQILGQKVEFLVSFYNNEISEKSEIFDDQFSVERPDGSNFTLKIRSTKLEDSAMYFCASSSVAKNIQYFGAGTRLSVL.

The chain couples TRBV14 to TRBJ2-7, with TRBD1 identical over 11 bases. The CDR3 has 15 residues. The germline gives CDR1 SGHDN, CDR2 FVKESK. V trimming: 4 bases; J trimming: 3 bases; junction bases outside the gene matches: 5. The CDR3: CASSLGTGGLYEQYF. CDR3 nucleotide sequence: TGTGCCAGCAGCCTAGGGACAGGGGGACTCTACGAGCAGTACTTC.

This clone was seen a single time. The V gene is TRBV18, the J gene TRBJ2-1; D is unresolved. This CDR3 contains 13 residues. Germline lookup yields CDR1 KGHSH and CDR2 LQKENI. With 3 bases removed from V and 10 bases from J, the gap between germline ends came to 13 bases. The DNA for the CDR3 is TGTGCCAGCTCACCCGACCGATCGAGGGAGCAGTTCTTC. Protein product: CASSPDRSREQFF.

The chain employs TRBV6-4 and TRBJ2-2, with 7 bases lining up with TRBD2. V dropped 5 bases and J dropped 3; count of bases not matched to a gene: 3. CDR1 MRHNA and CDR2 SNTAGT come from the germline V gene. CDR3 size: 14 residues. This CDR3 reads CASSWREYTGELFF. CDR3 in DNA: TGTGCCAGCAGTTGGCGGGAGTACACCGGGGAGCTGTTTTTT.

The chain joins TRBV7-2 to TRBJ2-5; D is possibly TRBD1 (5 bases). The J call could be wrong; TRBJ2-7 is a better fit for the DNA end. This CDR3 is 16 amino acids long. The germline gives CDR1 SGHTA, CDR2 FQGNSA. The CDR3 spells CASSLWGGPSSYEQYF. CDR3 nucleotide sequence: TGTGCCAGCAGCTTATGGGGCGGCCCCAGCTCCTACGAGCAGTACTTC.

CDR3 protein: CASSLGFRETQYF. The CDR3 bases are TGTGCCAGCAGCTTGGGGTTTCGAGAGACCCAGTACTTC. J is TRBJ2-5 and V is TRBV7-3; D remains unclear. The CDR3 is made up of 13 amino acids. Trimming shortened V by 3 bases and J by 4 bases, and 9 bases separated the two germline ends. Germline V lookup: CDR1 SGHTA, CDR2 FQGTGA.

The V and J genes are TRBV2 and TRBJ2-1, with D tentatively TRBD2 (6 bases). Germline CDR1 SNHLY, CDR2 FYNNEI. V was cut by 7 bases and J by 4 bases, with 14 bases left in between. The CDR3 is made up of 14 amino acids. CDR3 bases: TGTGCCAGCAATAAAGCGGGTCTATACAATGAGCAGTTCTTC. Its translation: CASNKAGLYNEQFF.

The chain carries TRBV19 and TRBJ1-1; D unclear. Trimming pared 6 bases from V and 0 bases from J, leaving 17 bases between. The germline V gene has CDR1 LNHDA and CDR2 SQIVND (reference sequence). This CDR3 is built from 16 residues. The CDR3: CASRTPAQPMNTEAFF. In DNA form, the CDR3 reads TGTGCCAGTAGGACCCCCGCCCAGCCCATGAACACTGAAGCTTTCTTT.

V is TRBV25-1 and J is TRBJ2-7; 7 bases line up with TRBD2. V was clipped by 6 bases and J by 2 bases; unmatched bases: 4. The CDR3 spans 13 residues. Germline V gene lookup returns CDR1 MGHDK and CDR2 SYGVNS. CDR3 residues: CASRNGGAYEQYF. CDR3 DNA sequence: TGTGCCAGCAGAAATGGGGGGGCCTACGAGCAGTACTTC.

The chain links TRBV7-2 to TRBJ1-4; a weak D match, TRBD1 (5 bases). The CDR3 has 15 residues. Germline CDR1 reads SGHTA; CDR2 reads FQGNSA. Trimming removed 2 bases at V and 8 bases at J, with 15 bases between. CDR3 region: CASSLSSGLEEKLFF. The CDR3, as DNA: TGTGCCAGCAGCTTATCTTCGGGGCTCGAAGAAAAACTGTTTTTT.

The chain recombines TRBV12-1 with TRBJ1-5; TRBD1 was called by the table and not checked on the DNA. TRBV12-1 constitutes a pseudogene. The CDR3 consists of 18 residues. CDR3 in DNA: TGTGCCAGCAGCTCTCCAGGGAGGGGACAGGGGAGGAATCAGCCCCAGCATTTT. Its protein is CASSSPGRGQGRNQPQHF.

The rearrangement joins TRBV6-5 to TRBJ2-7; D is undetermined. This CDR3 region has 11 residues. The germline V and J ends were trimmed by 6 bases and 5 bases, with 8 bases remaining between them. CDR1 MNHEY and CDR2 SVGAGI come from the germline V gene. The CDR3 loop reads CASRLAHEQYF. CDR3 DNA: TGTGCCAGCAGGTTGGCCCACGAGCAGTACTTC.

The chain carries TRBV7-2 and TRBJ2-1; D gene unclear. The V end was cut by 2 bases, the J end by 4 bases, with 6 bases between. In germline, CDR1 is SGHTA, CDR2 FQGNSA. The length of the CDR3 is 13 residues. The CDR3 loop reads CASSLTGYNEQFF. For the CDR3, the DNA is TGTGCCAGCAGCTTAACGGGTTACAATGAGCAGTTCTTC.

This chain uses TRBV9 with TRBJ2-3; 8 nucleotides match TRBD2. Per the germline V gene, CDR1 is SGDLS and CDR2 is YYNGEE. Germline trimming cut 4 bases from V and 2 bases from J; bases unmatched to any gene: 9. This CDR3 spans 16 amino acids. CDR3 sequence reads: CASSPQPGLATDTQYF. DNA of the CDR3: TGTGCCAGCAGCCCCCAGCCCGGACTAGCCACAGATACGCAGTATTTT. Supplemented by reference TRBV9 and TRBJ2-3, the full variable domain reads DSGVTQTPKHLITATGQRVTLRCSPRSGDLSVYWYQQSLDQGLQFLIQYYNGEERAKGNILERFSAQQFPDLHSELNLSSLELGDSALYFCASSPQPGLATDTQYFGPGTRLTVL.

The CDR3 bases are TGTGCCAGCAGCACCGCCACAGATACGCAGTATTTT. This encodes CASSTATDTQYF. The J gene is TRBJ2-3, the V gene TRBV11-2; D is unclear. Trimming cost V 5 bases and J 2 bases, with 5 bases left between them. The germline V gene has CDR1 SGHAT and CDR2 FQNNGV. The CDR3 consists of 12 residues.

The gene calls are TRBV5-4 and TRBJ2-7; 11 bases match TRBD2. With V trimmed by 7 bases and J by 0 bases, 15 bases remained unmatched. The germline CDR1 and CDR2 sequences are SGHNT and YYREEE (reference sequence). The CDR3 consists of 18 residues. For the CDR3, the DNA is TGTGCCAGCGGGTTCCGCGGACTAGCGGGTCATAGCTCCTACGAGCAGTACTTC. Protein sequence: CASGFRGLAGHSSYEQYF.

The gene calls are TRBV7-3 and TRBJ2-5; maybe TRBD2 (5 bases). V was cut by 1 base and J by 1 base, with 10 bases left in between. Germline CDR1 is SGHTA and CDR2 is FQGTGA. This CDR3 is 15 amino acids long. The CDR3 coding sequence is TGTGCCAGCAGCTTAATCCCGGGATCCCAAGAGACCCAGTACTTC. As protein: CASSLIPGSQETQYF.

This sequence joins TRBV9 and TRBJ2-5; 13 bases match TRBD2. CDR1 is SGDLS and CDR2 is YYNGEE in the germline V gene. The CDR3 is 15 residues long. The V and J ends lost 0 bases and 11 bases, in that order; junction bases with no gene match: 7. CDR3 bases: TGTGCCAGCAGCGTAGTAACTAGCGGGAGGGAGGCGCAGTACTTC. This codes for CASSVVTSGREAQYF.

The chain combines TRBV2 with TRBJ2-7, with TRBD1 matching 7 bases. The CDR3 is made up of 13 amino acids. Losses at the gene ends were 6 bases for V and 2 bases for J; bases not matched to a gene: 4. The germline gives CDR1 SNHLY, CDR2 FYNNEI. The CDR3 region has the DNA TGTGCCAGCAGGGCTACAGGGGCCTACGAGCAGTACTTC. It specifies CASRATGAYEQYF.

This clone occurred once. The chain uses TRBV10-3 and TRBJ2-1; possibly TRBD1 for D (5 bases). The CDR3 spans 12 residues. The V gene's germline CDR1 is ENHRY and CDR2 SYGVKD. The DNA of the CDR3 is TGTGCAACAGGCCTGGGCAACAATGAGCAGTTCTTC. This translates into CATGLGNNEQFF.

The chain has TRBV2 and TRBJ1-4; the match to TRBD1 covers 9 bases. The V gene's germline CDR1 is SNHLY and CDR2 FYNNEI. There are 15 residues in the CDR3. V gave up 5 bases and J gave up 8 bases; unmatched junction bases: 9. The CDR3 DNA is TGTGCCAGCAGTCCCCGCCTAACAGGGGGCGAAAAACTGTTTTTT. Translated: CASSPRLTGGEKLFF. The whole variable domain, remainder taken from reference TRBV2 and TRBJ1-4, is EPEVTQTPSHQVTQMGQEVILRCVPISNHLYFYWYRQILGQKVEFLVSFYNNEISEKSEIFDDQFSVERPDGSNFTLKIRSTKLEDSAMYFCASSPRLTGGEKLFFGSGTQLSVL.

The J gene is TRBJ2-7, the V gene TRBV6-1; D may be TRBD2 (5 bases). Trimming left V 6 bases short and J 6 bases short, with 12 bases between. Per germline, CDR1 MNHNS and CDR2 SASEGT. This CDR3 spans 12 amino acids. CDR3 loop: CASSTPAGEQYF. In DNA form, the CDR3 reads TGTGCCAGCAGCACCCCCGCGGGCGAGCAGTACTTC.

CDR3 in amino acids: CASSVEPGVGEQFF. As DNA, the CDR3 is TGTGCCAGCAGCGTAGAGCCCGGGGTTGGCGAGCAGTTCTTC. The chain carries TRBV9 and TRBJ2-1, with D maybe TRBD2 (5 bases). CDR1 is SGDLS, CDR2 YYNGEE, per germline. CDR3 size: 14 residues. V lost 0 bases and J 10 bases, leaving 14 bases between the germline ends.

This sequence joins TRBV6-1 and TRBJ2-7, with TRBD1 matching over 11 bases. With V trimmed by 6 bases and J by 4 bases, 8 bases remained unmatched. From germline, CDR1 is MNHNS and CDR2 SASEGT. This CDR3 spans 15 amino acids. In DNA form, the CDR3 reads TGTGCCAGCAGCCCCGGACAGGGGGCTCGGTACGAGCAGTACTTC. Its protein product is CASSPGQGARYEQYF.